In its sample, the clone carrying this T cell receptor (beta chain) was seen a few times. Time point specified: after neoadjuvant nivolumab, at surgical resection. V lost 6 bases to trimming and J lost 9 bases, with 15 bases between them. The germline V gene encodes CDR1 LNHDA and CDR2 SQIVND (reference sequence). The CDR3 loop spans 14 amino acids. This sample is part of a study of neoadjuvant anti-PD-1 for oral cavity cancer. Produced via immunoSEQ multiplex PCR; TCRdb's table is partial and in-frame only. The table shows around 25,000 clones, with 25% to 30% occurring only once. This sequence joins TRBV19 and TRBJ1-6; D perhaps matches TRBD1 (6 bases). The sample in question was tumor tissue, obtained after nivolumab (anti-PD-1) treatment. This TCR came from a person between 35 and 79 years old with oral cavity squamous cell carcinoma. CDR3: CASRQGRRGSPLHF. The CDR3 nucleotides read TGTGCCAGTAGGCAGGGGCGGAGGGGTTCACCCCTCCACTTT. Drawing the rest from reference TRBV19 and TRBJ1-6, the complete variable domain is DGGITQSPKYLFRKEGQNVTLSCEQNLNHDAMYWYRQDPGQGLRLIYYSQIVNDFQKGDIAEGYSVSREKKESFPLTVTSAQKNPTAFYLCASRQGRRGSPLHFGNGTRLTVT.